This TCR beta chain was identified in a study of T cell responses to AZD1222 COVID-19 vaccine. Turning to this clone: Its antigen remains unidentified.

Clones were sequenced by immunoSEQ multiplex PCR, and TCRdb holds only the in-frame ones, with some missing. The profile covers about 70,000 clones, with 84% appearing a single time and approximately 9.8% taken by the ten largest. This CDR3 region has 15 residues. Germline assignment: CDR1 SGHAT and CDR2 FQNNGV. J gave up 5 bases and V 5 bases, and 11 bases lay outside the gene matches. Study-level findings and limits: A reported finding is that nearly half of spike-specific TCRs target unmutated variant regions.

This sequence originates from an adult in good health. The sample was peripheral blood, taken on day 0 of AZD1222 vaccination. The chain couples TRBV11-2 to TRBJ2-5; 7 bases agree with TRBD1. This CDR3 reads CASSVQGQRQETQYF. The CDR3 DNA follows: TGTGCCAGCAGCGTTCAGGGACAGCGCCAGGAGACCCAGTACTTC.